The following is a T cell receptor beta chain sequence with its context. The antigen remains unidentified. These data come from a study of blood T cells in healthy people across ages. The second PCR ran roughly 7 to 11 cycles with a sample-barcoded 5' primer and J-beta primers. Each cDNA was tagged by a template-switch adaptor containing 12 random nucleotides. MiXCR was run by TCRdb on the 5' RACE reads, yielding one entry per CDR3 protein. The top ten clones hold roughly 8.2% of a sample with 1.4 million to 1.5 million distinct CDR3 sequences, approximately 38% of them seen once. Total RNA, at least 5 micrograms per sample, came from PBMCs. Findings of the study overall: Versus aged donors, long-lived donors had higher diversity and more naive CD4+ cells.

V lost 4 bases to trimming and J lost 2 bases; unmatched junction nucleotides: 3. CDR1 is KGHSH and CDR2 is LQKENI in the germline V gene. The CDR3 runs to 14 residues. The sample comprised blood. V gene TRBV18 combines with J gene TRBJ1-2, with TRBD1 identical over 8 bases. This clonotype was obtained from a woman aged 18-35 years in good health. This chain's CDR3 is CASSLDRENYGYTF. In nucleotides, the CDR3 is TGTGCCAGCTCACTGGACAGGGAGAACTATGGCTACACCTTC.